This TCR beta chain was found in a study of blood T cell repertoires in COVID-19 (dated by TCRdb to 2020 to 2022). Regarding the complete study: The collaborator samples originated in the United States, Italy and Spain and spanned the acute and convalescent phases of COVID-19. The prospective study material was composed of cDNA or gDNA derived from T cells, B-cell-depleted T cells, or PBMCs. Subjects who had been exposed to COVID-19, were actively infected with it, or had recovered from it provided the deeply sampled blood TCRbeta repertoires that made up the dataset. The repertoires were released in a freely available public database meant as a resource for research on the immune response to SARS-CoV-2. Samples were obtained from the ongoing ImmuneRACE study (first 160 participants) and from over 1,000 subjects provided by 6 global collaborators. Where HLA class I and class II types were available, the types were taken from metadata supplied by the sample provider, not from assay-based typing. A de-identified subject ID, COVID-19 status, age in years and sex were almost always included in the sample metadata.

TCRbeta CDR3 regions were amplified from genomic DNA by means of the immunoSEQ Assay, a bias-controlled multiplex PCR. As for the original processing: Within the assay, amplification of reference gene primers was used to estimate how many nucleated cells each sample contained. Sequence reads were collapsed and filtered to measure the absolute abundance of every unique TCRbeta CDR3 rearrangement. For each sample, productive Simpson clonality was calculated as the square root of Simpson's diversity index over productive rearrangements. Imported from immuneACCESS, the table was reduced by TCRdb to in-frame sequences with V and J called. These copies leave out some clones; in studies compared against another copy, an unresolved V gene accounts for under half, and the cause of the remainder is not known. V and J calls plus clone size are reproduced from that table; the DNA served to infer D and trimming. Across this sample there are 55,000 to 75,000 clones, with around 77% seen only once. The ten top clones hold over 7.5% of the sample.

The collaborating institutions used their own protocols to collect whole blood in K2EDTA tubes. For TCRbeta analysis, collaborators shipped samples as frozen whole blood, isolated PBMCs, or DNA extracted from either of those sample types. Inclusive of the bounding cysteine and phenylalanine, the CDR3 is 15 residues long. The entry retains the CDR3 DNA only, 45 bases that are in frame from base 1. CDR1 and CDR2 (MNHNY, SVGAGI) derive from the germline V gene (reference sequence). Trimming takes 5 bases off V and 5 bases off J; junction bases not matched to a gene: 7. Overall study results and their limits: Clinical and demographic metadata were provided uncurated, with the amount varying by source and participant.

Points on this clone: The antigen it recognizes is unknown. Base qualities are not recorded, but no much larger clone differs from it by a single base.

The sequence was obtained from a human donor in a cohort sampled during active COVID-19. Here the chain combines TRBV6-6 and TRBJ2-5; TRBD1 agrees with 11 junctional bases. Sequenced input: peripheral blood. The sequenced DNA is TGTGCCAGCAGTGACACCGGGACAGGGGGGGAGACCCAGTACTTC. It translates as CASSDTGTGGETQYF.